These 27 T cell receptor beta chains originate from one sample sequenced in a study of blood T cell repertoires in COVID-19. The method was immunoSEQ multiplex PCR; TCRdb's version includes in-frame clones alone and lacks a portion of them. The repertoire consists of over 200,000 clones, with under 90% occurring once and the leading ten covering about a sixth. Sequences were obtained from PBMCs or T cells enriched from blood (not recorded which). These receptors all come from a man aged 18 to 35 who had recovered from COVID-19.

The sample holds one count of this clone. The chain carries TRBV18 and TRBJ1-2, with 12 bases fitting TRBD1. Germline CDR1 KGHSH, CDR2 LQKENI. After removal of 3 bases from V and 6 bases from J, the junction contained 5 bases not matched to a gene. This CDR3 spans 15 amino acids. CDR3 protein: CASSPAGQGADGYTF. CDR3 bases: TGTGCCAGCTCACCCGCGGGACAGGGGGCTGATGGCTACACCTTC. The full variable domain, its missing parts supplied by reference TRBV18 and TRBJ1-2, is NAGVMQNPRHLVRRRGQEARLRCSPMKGHSHVYWYRQLPEEGLKFMVYLQKENIIDESGMPKERFSAEFPKEGPSILRIQQVVRGDSAAYFCASSPAGQGADGYTFGSGTRLTVV.

V gene TRBV5-4 combines with J gene TRBJ2-5, with 7 bases identical to TRBD2. The germline CDR1 and CDR2 sequences are SGHNT and YYREEE (reference sequence). Losses at the gene ends were 2 bases for V and 5 bases for J; bases not matched to a gene: 9. There are 15 residues in the CDR3. The CDR3 loop reads CASSFGGRAAETQYF. The CDR3 nucleotides are TGTGCCAGCAGCTTTGGGGGGAGGGCCGCGGAGACCCAGTACTTC.

V and J are TRBV28 and TRBJ1-1; D is possibly TRBD1 (6 bases). Germline CDR1 MDHEN, CDR2 SYDVKM. The CDR3 spans 13 residues. The V gene lost 5 bases and the J gene lost 9 bases, with 16 bases spanning the gap. The CDR3 region has the DNA TGTGCCAGCAGTCTTACGCAGGGGACGCAAGCTTTCTTT. Translated, it gives CASSLTQGTQAFF.

This clone turned up a few times. The rearrangement joins TRBV12-3 or TRBV12-4 to TRBJ2-5; possible D gene TRBD2, 5 bases. V dropped 6 bases and J dropped 2 bases, with 10 bases sitting between them. The CDR3 has 13 amino acids. This chain's CDR3 is CASSPSGQETQYF. The CDR3 DNA is TGTGCCAGCAGCCCATCGGGACAAGAGACCCAGTACTTC.

The CDR3 DNA reads TGTGCCAGCAGCTTAGGTACAGGGATGAATTCACCCCTCCACTTT. It is translated as CASSLGTGMNSPLHF. This chain connects TRBV11-3 to TRBJ1-6; perhaps TRBD1 as D (6 bases). Trimming stripped 1 base from V and 7 bases from J, with 11 bases between. This CDR3 spans 15 amino acids. Germline V lookup: CDR1 SGHNT, CDR2 YENEEA. The complete variable domain, with remaining parts taken from reference TRBV11-3 and TRBJ1-6, reads EAGVVQSPRYKIIEKKQPVAFWCNPISGHNTLYWYLQNLGQGPELLIRYENEEAVDDSQLPKDRFSAERLKGVDSTLKIQPAELGDSAVYLCASSLGTGMNSPLHFGNGTRLTVT.

This chain uses TRBV12-3 or TRBV12-4 with TRBJ1-2; D is perhaps TRBD1 (5 bases). The CDR3 consists of 11 residues. Trimming stripped 8 bases from V and 5 bases from J, with 9 bases between. The CDR3 region has the DNA TGTGCCAGCTCCGACAGATATGGCTACACCTTC. This sequence encodes CASSDRYGYTF.

This chain links TRBV15 with TRBJ2-5, with 7 bases matching TRBD1. The CDR3 consists of 16 residues. From germline, CDR1 is LNHNV and CDR2 YYDKDF (reference sequence). The V segment lost 3 bases and the J segment 2 bases; nucleotides outside the gene matches: 9. The CDR3 DNA sequence: TGTGCCACCAGCAGCAGACCGGGACAGAGGCAAGAGACCCAGTACTTC. Residues: CATSSRPGQRQETQYF.

This chain uses TRBV19 with TRBJ2-7; 11 nucleotides align to TRBD2. Germline-derived CDR1 and CDR2 are LNHDA and SQIVND (reference sequence). With 5 bases clipped from V and 0 bases from J, the junction kept 6 bases outside the gene matches. The CDR3 contains 16 residues. The CDR3 nucleotides read TGTGCCAGTAGTCGTCTAGCGGGGGGACTCTCCTACGAGCAGTACTTC. Its translation: CASSRLAGGLSYEQYF.

The chain employs TRBV19 and TRBJ2-1; TRBD2 aligns across 11 bases. Unmatched junction bases numbered 10, after V lost 5 bases and J lost 10 bases. Germline V gene sequence: CDR1 LNHDA, CDR2 SQIVND (reference sequence). The CDR3 sequence is 15 residues long. CDR3 nucleotide sequence: TGTGCCAGTAGTTCCATCTGGGGACTAGCGGCGGAGCAGTTCTTC. It encodes CASSSIWGLAAEQFF.

The rearrangement links TRBV9 to TRBJ2-1, with 11 bases lining up with TRBD2. The CDR3 consists of 14 residues. Germline-derived CDR1 and CDR2 are SGDLS and YYNGEE. The V and J ends lost 4 bases and 7 bases, in that order; junction bases with no gene match: 4. The CDR3 region has the DNA TGTGCCAGCAGCCTCAGACTAGCGGGAAATGAGCAGTTCTTC. Protein sequence: CASSLRLAGNEQFF. Combining the CDR3 with reference TRBV9 and TRBJ2-1 gives the whole variable domain DSGVTQTPKHLITATGQRVTLRCSPRSGDLSVYWYQQSLDQGLQFLIQYYNGEERAKGNILERFSAQQFPDLHSELNLSSLELGDSALYFCASSLRLAGNEQFFGPGTRLTVL.

This chain uses TRBV4-1 with TRBJ2-2; 7 nucleotides match TRBD2. This CDR3 comprises 16 residues. With V trimmed by 4 bases and J by 3 bases, 8 bases remained unmatched. Germline V gene data show CDR1 as MGHRA and CDR2 as YSYEKL. The CDR3 spells CASSRQRGEHTGELFF. The CDR3 DNA is TGCGCCAGCAGCCGACAGCGGGGCGAACACACCGGGGAGCTGTTTTTT.

This clone was seen a single time. The V and J genes are TRBV9 and TRBJ2-2; 12 nucleotides line up with TRBD2. The CDR3 sequence is 17 residues long. The junction had 5 bases not matched to a gene; V was cut back by 0 bases and J by 5 bases. Germline CDR1 SGDLS, CDR2 YYNGEE. The CDR3 DNA reads as TGTGCCAGCAGCGTAGCGATCGGACTAGCGGGAACCGGGGAGCTGTTTTTT. Its translation: CASSVAIGLAGTGELFF.

Only a few counts were recorded for this clone. The V and J genes are TRBV29-1 and TRBJ2-5, with 7 bases fitting TRBD1. V dropped 7 bases and J dropped 4; count of bases not matched to a gene: 9. The CDR3 loop spans 13 amino acids. CDR1 and CDR2 from the germline V gene are SQVTM and ANQGSEA. As DNA, the CDR3 is TGCAGCGCTCCGGACAGGAATCGAGAGACCCAGTACTTC. It yields the protein CSAPDRNRETQYF.

The rearrangement joins TRBV7-9 to TRBJ2-5, with unresolved D. This CDR3 region has 14 residues. CDR1 SEHNR and CDR2 FQNEAQ come from the germline V gene (reference sequence). Trimming left V 3 bases short and J 2 bases short, with 10 bases between. The CDR3: CASSFASSQETQYF. CDR3 coding DNA: TGTGCCAGCAGCTTCGCGTCTAGTCAAGAGACCCAGTACTTC.

The chain links TRBV13 to TRBJ1-2; D remains unclear. Germline CDR1 and CDR2: PRHDT and FYEKMQ (reference sequence). The CDR3 spans 14 residues. V was pared by 5 bases and J by 0 bases, with 10 bases between. The CDR3 protein is CASSQQWANYGYTF. Here the CDR3 DNA reads TGTGCCAGCAGCCAACAGTGGGCTAACTATGGCTACACCTTC.

With respect to this clone: Other nucleotide sequences in the sample specify the same CDR3. V and J are TRBV5-1 and TRBJ2-2; 9 positions match TRBD1. CDR3 length equals 14 residues. V lost 3 bases to trimming and J lost 6 bases; unmatched junction nucleotides: 3. CDR1 is SGHRS, CDR2 YFSETQ, per germline. The CDR3 sequence is CASSSQGAAGELFF. In nucleotides, the CDR3 is TGCGCCAGCAGCTCACAGGGGGCGGCCGGGGAGCTGTTTTTT.

In its sample, this clone was seen once. The rearrangement uses TRBV28 and TRBJ1-2; 10 nucleotides align to TRBD1. The CDR3 is 15 amino acids. CDR1 and CDR2 from the germline V gene are MDHEN and SYDVKM. V dropped 6 bases and J dropped 5; count of bases not matched to a gene: 9. CDR3 sequence: CASSRPGQGSYGYTF. The DNA for the CDR3 is TGTGCCAGCAGCAGACCGGGACAGGGGAGTTATGGCTACACCTTC.

The chain carries TRBV11-2 and TRBJ2-1; D not certain. Germline CDR1 SGHAT, CDR2 FQNNGV. V lost 1 base to trimming and J lost 7 bases, with 8 bases between them. There are 13 residues in the CDR3. This CDR3 is CASSLGYSNEQFF. CDR3 nucleotides: TGTGCCAGCAGCTTAGGCTATTCAAATGAGCAGTTCTTC.

The gene calls are TRBV4-2 and TRBJ2-2; D is perhaps TRBD1 (6 bases). V lost 4 bases, J lost 1 base, and 10 bases lay in between. The CDR3 runs to 15 residues. Germline values: CDR1 LGHNA, CDR2 YNFKEQ. The CDR3, as DNA: TGTGCCAGCAGCCCCGGGACAATGAACACCGGGGAGCTGTTTTTT. Protein sequence: CASSPGTMNTGELFF.

The rearrangement uses TRBV5-1 and TRBJ1-2, with D possibly TRBD1 on 5 matching bases. The CDR3 consists of 14 residues. Germline assignment: CDR1 SGHRS and CDR2 YFSETQ. The ends were cut back, 0 bases at V and 6 bases at J, with 12 bases in the middle. Here the CDR3 DNA reads TGCGCCAGCAGCTTGGGGACACCCCCTAATGGCTACACCTTC. Protein product: CASSLGTPPNGYTF.

The gene calls are TRBV13 and TRBJ2-2; no clear D. CDR1 is PRHDT and CDR2 is FYEKMQ in the germline V gene (reference sequence). The length of the CDR3 is 13 residues. V dropped 0 bases and J dropped 6 bases, with 5 bases sitting between them. This CDR3 is CASSLGRSGELFF. CDR3 bases: TGTGCCAGCAGCTTAGGTCGGTCCGGGGAGCTGTTTTTT.

The rearrangement uses TRBV19 and TRBJ2-3; maybe TRBD1 (5 bases). The CDR3 totals 13 residues. Trimming cost V 9 bases and J 1 base, with 11 bases left between them. The germline V gene has CDR1 LNHDA and CDR2 SQIVND (reference sequence). DNA of the CDR3: TGTGCCAGCACCCCGACAGGCACAGATACGCAGTATTTT. Amino acids: CASTPTGTDTQYF.

The V call is TRBV19, the J call TRBJ2-1, with 7 bases matching TRBD1. V trimming: 2 bases; J trimming: 5 bases; junction bases outside the gene matches: 3. CDR1 and CDR2 from the germline V gene are LNHDA and SQIVND (reference sequence). The length of the CDR3 is 14 residues. The CDR3 reads CASSISGQHNEQFF. The DNA for the CDR3 is TGTGCCAGTAGTATATCGGGACAGCACAATGAGCAGTTCTTC.

This clone came up many times. The rearrangement joins TRBV6-5 to TRBJ2-3, with 12 bases that match TRBD1. The CDR3 totals 15 residues. V was pared by 2 bases and J by 4 bases, with 1 base of the junction left unmatched. The V gene's germline CDR1 is MNHEY and CDR2 SVGAGI. The CDR3 spells CASSYGTGGADTQYF. Here the CDR3 DNA reads TGTGCCAGCAGTTACGGGACAGGGGGCGCAGATACGCAGTATTTT.

This clone was seen just once. The chain links TRBV5-6 to TRBJ2-7; D gene uncertain. The CDR3 covers 12 residues. The germline gives CDR1 SGHDT, CDR2 YYEEEE. The ends were cut back, 4 bases at V and 7 bases at J, with 12 bases in the middle. The CDR3: CASSQMAREQYF. For the CDR3, the DNA is TGTGCCAGCAGCCAGATGGCTAGGGAGCAGTACTTC.

V gene TRBV2 combines with J gene TRBJ2-3; D is possibly TRBD2 (5 bases). V was pared by 4 bases and J by 0 bases, with 11 bases between. Per germline, CDR1 SNHLY and CDR2 FYNNEI. The CDR3 runs 15 residues. The CDR3 region has the DNA TGTGCCAGCAGTGGCACGGGCGGGAGCACAGATACGCAGTATTTT. Protein sequence: CASSGTGGSTDTQYF.

This clone was picked up a small number of times. In the same sample, other DNA sequences code for this CDR3. The chain employs TRBV18 and TRBJ1-2; 7 bases line up with TRBD1. Germline values: CDR1 KGHSH, CDR2 LQKENI. This CDR3 is built from 13 residues. The V and J ends lost 2 bases and 3 bases, in that order; junction bases with no gene match: 0. CDR3 region: CASSPGTDYGYTF. The DNA of the CDR3 is TGTGCCAGCTCACCAGGGACAGACTATGGCTACACCTTC. The variable domain in full, completed from reference TRBV18 and TRBJ1-2, reads NAGVMQNPRHLVRRRGQEARLRCSPMKGHSHVYWYRQLPEEGLKFMVYLQKENIIDESGMPKERFSAEFPKEGPSILRIQQVVRGDSAAYFCASSPGTDYGYTFGSGTRLTVV.